A selection of T cell receptor beta chains follows, all from one sample in a study of CD8+CD57+ T cells in acquired aplastic anemia. One entry per CDR3 protein results from TCRdb running MiXCR on the reads. In the table there are 400,000 to 450,000 distinct CDR3 sequences, roughly 68% of which are singletons. The sequencing input was sorted CD4+, CD8+, or CD8+CD57+ T cells (not recorded which) from PBMCs. These TCRs come from a human donor in good health, serving as a control. Each CDR3 is given with its conserved first and last residue. Each record gives: V gene, J gene, CDR3 protein.

v_call: TRBV12-3/TRBV12-4; j_call: TRBJ1-6; cdr3_aa: CASSATRPRPLHF
v_call: TRBV11-2; j_call: TRBJ2-5; cdr3_aa: CASSRIGGRQETQYF
v_call: TRBV7-2; j_call: TRBJ2-7; cdr3_aa: CASTPPPTGSTSGF
v_call: TRBV6-2/TRBV6-3; j_call: TRBJ1-1; cdr3_aa: CASSYSSGGLTEAFF
v_call: TRBV9; j_call: TRBJ1-4; cdr3_aa: CASSLSGRAGEKPFF
v_call: TRBV27; j_call: TRBJ2-7; cdr3_aa: CASSQTSGGPLSDGYF
v_call: TRBV6-1; j_call: TRBJ2-3; cdr3_aa: CASVPEGGRTDTQYF
v_call: TRBV7-2; j_call: TRBJ2-7; cdr3_aa: CASTSGRSYEQYFF
v_call: TRBV7-2; j_call: TRBJ1-2; cdr3_aa: CASSLTQVGRHTFTF
v_call: TRBV20-1; j_call: TRBJ2-5; cdr3_aa: CSARGTGGPYQETQYF
v_call: TRBV29-1; j_call: TRBJ2-5; cdr3_aa: CSVESDRGRSETQYF
v_call: TRBV7-6; j_call: TRBJ1-4; cdr3_aa: CASSLGQGWEKLFF
v_call: TRBV6-5; j_call: TRBJ1-3; cdr3_aa: CASSYSTKLDGNTIYF
v_call: TRBV29-1; j_call: TRBJ2-7; cdr3_aa: CSFLPGTGNYEQYF
v_call: TRBV12-3/TRBV12-4; j_call: TRBJ2-7; cdr3_aa: CASRSTTNEQYF
v_call: TRBV20-1; j_call: TRBJ2-3; cdr3_aa: CSARLAGAGHTQYF
v_call: TRBV5-6; j_call: TRBJ2-5; cdr3_aa: CASSLGGPREGETQYF
v_call: TRBV7-2; j_call: TRBJ1-2; cdr3_aa: CASSVGTASDYSF
v_call: TRBV2; j_call: TRBJ2-5; cdr3_aa: CASSARQFQETQYF
v_call: TRBV20-1; j_call: TRBJ2-7; cdr3_aa: CSASRPGAFDYEQYF
v_call: TRBV20-1; j_call: TRBJ2-7; cdr3_aa: CSASNSRTYEQYF
v_call: TRBV27; j_call: TRBJ2-1; cdr3_aa: CASSQGRMPYNEQFF
v_call: TRBV6-5; j_call: TRBJ1-1; cdr3_aa: CASKWGVGIREAFF
v_call: TRBV15; j_call: TRBJ2-7; cdr3_aa: CATSSYSTRSSYEQYF
v_call: TRBV7-2; j_call: TRBJ2-6; cdr3_aa: CASSLVGAGANVLTF
v_call: TRBV11-2; j_call: TRBJ2-3; cdr3_aa: CASSPRGRGTDTQYF
v_call: TRBV7-6; j_call: TRBJ2-7; cdr3_aa: CASSLGPSSYEQYF
v_call: TRBV20-1; j_call: TRBJ1-2; cdr3_aa: CSASHGGTYGYTF
v_call: TRBV6-5; j_call: TRBJ2-2; cdr3_aa: CASSERQGQGMGELFF
v_call: TRBV7-3; j_call: TRBJ2-7; cdr3_aa: CASSPTSGGAREQYF
v_call: TRBV5-1; j_call: TRBJ1-5; cdr3_aa: CATSGGRTDSNQPQHF
v_call: TRBV19; j_call: TRBJ1-4; cdr3_aa: CASSMGRQLNELLFF
v_call: TRBV24-1; j_call: TRBJ1-3; cdr3_aa: CATSDFPRDRGDTIYF
v_call: TRBV6-4; j_call: TRBJ1-1; cdr3_aa: CASSLRQGAGTEAFF
v_call: TRBV6-5; j_call: TRBJ1-2; cdr3_aa: CASSPSGQGYNHGYTF
v_call: TRBV30; j_call: TRBJ1-1; cdr3_aa: CAWAPSWNTEAFF
v_call: TRBV4-1; j_call: TRBJ1-2; cdr3_aa: CASSQERQGEVGYTF
v_call: TRBV19; j_call: TRBJ1-2; cdr3_aa: CASSTGIHPYGYTF
v_call: TRBV15; j_call: TRBJ2-7; cdr3_aa: CATSSQVALRSSYEQYF
v_call: TRBV7-9; j_call: TRBJ1-5; cdr3_aa: CASSPQDRGFQPQHF
v_call: TRBV20-1; j_call: TRBJ2-7; cdr3_aa: CSAAGGQGADEQYF
v_call: TRBV29-1; j_call: TRBJ1-4; cdr3_aa: CSVAQAIAEGLFF
v_call: TRBV20-1; j_call: TRBJ2-7; cdr3_aa: CSASPTRGVQYF
v_call: TRBV15; j_call: TRBJ1-2; cdr3_aa: CLSSIENRGHGYTF
v_call: TRBV5-1; j_call: TRBJ1-1; cdr3_aa: CASSFGRGSNTEAFF
v_call: TRBV20-1; j_call: TRBJ2-7; cdr3_aa: CSATGQTVGYEQYF
v_call: TRBV7-2; j_call: TRBJ2-7; cdr3_aa: CASSKGYEQYF
v_call: TRBV7-3; j_call: TRBJ2-1; cdr3_aa: CASSLTPPGYEQYFF
v_call: TRBV12-5; j_call: TRBJ2-2; cdr3_aa: CASGSRAGELFF
v_call: TRBV29-1; j_call: TRBJ2-1; cdr3_aa: CSSNLAGGYYEQFF
v_call: TRBV7-2; j_call: TRBJ2-1; cdr3_aa: CASSPSGGGRGGEQFF
v_call: TRBV29-1; j_call: TRBJ1-2; cdr3_aa: CSVVPAPYSYTF
v_call: TRBV25-1; j_call: TRBJ2-5; cdr3_aa: CASSPGTSGRQETQYF
v_call: TRBV15; j_call: TRBJ1-1; cdr3_aa: CATSRDYEAFF
v_call: TRBV2; j_call: TRBJ1-4; cdr3_aa: CASSVTEGGRVFF